This TCR beta chain was identified in a study of cytomegalovirus exposure and HLA in healthy donors. The PCR made use of 60 Vbeta and 13 Jbeta primers. Sequencing used immunoSEQ multiplex PCR; TCRdb keeps in-frame clones, though not all of them. The sample contains 150,000 to 200,000 clones, around 80% of which appear only once. CDR1 and CDR2 from the germline V gene are SGHNT and YYREEE (reference sequence). The CDR3 has 13 amino acids. Losses at the gene ends were 4 bases for V and 3 bases for J; bases not matched to a gene: 1. The genes are TRBV5-4 and TRBJ2-7; 10 positions agree with TRBD2. The sequencing input was PBMCs. The TCR originated in a female donor in good health and CMV-seronegative. CDR3 protein: CASSLAGVYEQYF. CDR3 sequence (DNA): TGTGCCAGCAGCCTAGCGGGAGTCTACGAGCAGTACTTC.